What follows are 30 T cell receptor beta chains derived from one specimen sequenced in a study of blood T cell repertoires in COVID-19. Some clones are missing from TCRdb's copy, which holds only in-frame ones; the method was immunoSEQ multiplex PCR. The data contain 200,000 to 250,000 clones, about four fifths of them singletons. The sequencing input was peripheral blood. The receptors come from an elderly man with acute or convalescent COVID-19.

The V and J genes are TRBV3-1 (or the pseudogene TRBV3-2) and TRBJ2-6; tentative D call: TRBD2 (5 bases). Germline CDR1 is LGHDT and CDR2 is YNNKEL (reference sequence). This CDR3 is 17 amino acids long. The V end lost 3 bases, the J end lost 2 bases, and 14 bases lay between the germline ends. CDR3 nucleotide sequence: TGTGCCAGCAGCCACACGGGAATCATCCCTGGGGCCAACGTCCTGACTTTC. Amino acids: CASSHTGIIPGANVLTF.

The J gene is TRBJ2-3, the V gene TRBV6-6, with TRBD1 identical over 9 bases. The V gene's germline CDR1 is MNHNY and CDR2 SVGAGI (reference sequence). CDR3 length: 16 amino acids. The V gene end was trimmed by 0 bases and the J gene end by 5 bases; junction bases not matched to a gene: 6. The CDR3 DNA follows: TGTGCCAGCAGTTACTCCCGGACAGGGGTCGGAGATACGCAGTATTTT. Its translation is CASSYSRTGVGDTQYF.

The rearrangement uses TRBV5-1 and TRBJ2-3; unclear D gene. Germline values: CDR1 SGHRS, CDR2 YFSETQ. CDR3 size: 17 residues. Deletions cut 5 bases from V and 2 bases from J, with 21 bases between. The DNA of the CDR3 is TGCGCCAGCAGTCCCCCCGCCGCAGGTTCGAACACAGATACGCAGTATTTT. Amino acid sequence: CASSPPAAGSNTDTQYF.

The chain uses TRBV5-5 and TRBJ2-7; D remains unclear. Trimming left V 3 bases short and J 4 bases short, with 8 bases between. Germline V CDR1 and CDR2: SGHKS, YYEKEE (reference sequence). The CDR3 covers 12 residues. The chain's CDR3 is CASSSNFYEQYF. DNA of the CDR3: TGTGCCAGCAGCTCCAACTTTTACGAGCAGTACTTC.

This chain uses TRBV3-1 (or the pseudogene TRBV3-2) with TRBJ2-2; possible D gene TRBD2, 6 bases. V lost 2 bases and J lost 7, with 8 bases in between. The germline CDR1 and CDR2 sequences are LGHDT and YNNKEL (reference sequence). This CDR3 spans 13 amino acids. Here the CDR3 DNA reads TGTGCCAGCAGCCAAAGGAGGGTCGGGGAGCTGTTTTTT. Its translation: CASSQRRVGELFF.

The V gene is TRBV9, the J gene TRBJ1-2; the D gene is possibly TRBD1 (5 bases). Germline CDR1 and CDR2: SGDLS and YYNGEE. CDR3 length equals 14 residues. V lost 5 bases to trimming and J lost 5 bases, with 16 bases between them. DNA of the CDR3: TGTGCCAGCAGGTCCCCGGGACTTGATTATGGCTACACCTTC. Encoded protein: CASRSPGLDYGYTF.

This sequence joins TRBV11-2 and TRBJ2-2; 7 nucleotides agree with TRBD1. Germline V gene data show CDR1 as SGHAT and CDR2 as FQNNGV. This CDR3 spans 15 amino acids. Trimming removed 1 base from V and 7 bases from J; junction bases left unmatched: 6. The CDR3 is CASSLAGGSNGELFF. CDR3 DNA sequence: TGTGCCAGCAGCTTAGCAGGGGGAAGTAACGGGGAGCTGTTTTTT.

V is TRBV11-2 and J is TRBJ1-2, with a possible D match to TRBD1 (5 bases). The CDR3 has 13 amino acids. Trimming took off 2 bases at V and 7 bases at J, with 11 bases between the two ends. Germline V gene lookup returns CDR1 SGHAT and CDR2 FQNNGV. Here the CDR3 reads CASSLSGVAGYTF. For the CDR3, the DNA is TGTGCCAGCAGCTTATCGGGGGTTGCTGGCTACACCTTC.

The genes are TRBV7-2 and TRBJ2-3; 12 bases line up with TRBD1. CDR1 is SGHTA, CDR2 FQGNSA, per germline. After removal of 5 bases from V and 4 bases from J, the junction contained 10 bases not matched to a gene. The CDR3 has 17 amino acids. This chain's CDR3 is CASSPEWGQGAADTQYF. The CDR3 bases are TGTGCCAGCAGCCCCGAATGGGGACAGGGGGCGGCAGATACGCAGTATTTT.

V gene TRBV6-5 combines with J gene TRBJ2-3, with 9 bases lining up with TRBD2. This CDR3 spans 16 amino acids. Trimming cost V 0 bases and J 4 bases; bases outside gene matches: 5. The germline V gene has CDR1 MNHEY and CDR2 SVGAGI. CDR3 sequence: CASSYSLAGDPDTQYF. The CDR3 DNA is TGTGCCAGCAGTTACTCGTTAGCGGGAGACCCAGATACGCAGTATTTT.

This chain connects TRBV10-2 to TRBJ1-1; no clear D. CDR1 is WSHSY and CDR2 is SAAADI in the germline V gene. The length of the CDR3 is 13 residues. Deletions cut 0 bases from V and 7 bases from J, with 9 bases between. The CDR3 DNA reads as TGCGCCAGCAGTGAGTCGAGGCGTTTTGAAGCTTTCTTT. This codes for CASSESRRFEAFF.

The table lists this clone with a count of one. The V call is TRBV5-5, the J call TRBJ2-7, with a tentative D call TRBD2 (6 bases). The germline CDR1 and CDR2 sequences are SGHKS and YYEKEE (reference sequence). The germline V and J ends were trimmed by 0 bases and 3 bases, with 13 bases remaining between them. This CDR3 has 15 residues. CDR3 nucleotides: TGTGCCAGCAGCTTGGGCGGGGCCACTAACTACGAGCAGTACTTC. Its protein is CASSLGGATNYEQYF.

This clone was found once. This chain connects TRBV7-2 to TRBJ2-6; tentatively, D is TRBD1 (6 bases). CDR3 length: 18 residues. Germline V CDR1 and CDR2: SGHTA, FQGNSA. V was cut by 10 bases and J by 2 bases, with 24 bases left in between. CDR3 in DNA: TGTGCCACCGCGCCCCATCGTATTACAGGGACTGGGGCCAACGTCCTGACTTTC. As protein: CATAPHRITGTGANVLTF.

The chain couples TRBV6-5 to TRBJ1-4, with TRBD1 matching 7 bases. This CDR3 contains 14 residues. CDR1 is MNHEY, CDR2 SVGAGI, per germline. V lost 6 bases, J lost 5 bases, and 6 bases stayed unmatched. CDR3 sequence reads: CASRGGQLNEKLFF. Written as DNA, the CDR3 is TGTGCCAGCAGGGGGGGACAGCTCAATGAAAAACTGTTTTTT.

The J gene is TRBJ1-5, the V gene TRBV6-1; D perhaps matches TRBD1 (6 bases). The CDR3 is 16 amino acids. The germline V and J ends were trimmed by 3 bases and 1 base, with 13 bases remaining between them. The germline gives CDR1 MNHNS, CDR2 SASEGT. The CDR3 DNA sequence: TGTGCCAGCAGTGATTTCGTAAGGGGGAGCAATCAGCCCCAGCATTTT. Amino acids: CASSDFVRGSNQPQHF.

The V call is TRBV4-2, the J call TRBJ2-1, with 16 bases lining up with TRBD2. The CDR3 extends over 19 amino acids. Germline V gene sequence: CDR1 LGHNA, CDR2 YNFKEQ. V shed 4 bases, J shed 7 bases, and the junction held 13 bases outside the gene matches. CDR3 sequence reads: CASSRTGLAGGFKMNEQFF. The CDR3 DNA is TGTGCCAGCAGCCGGACGGGACTAGCGGGAGGGTTCAAGATGAATGAGCAGTTCTTC.

The genes are TRBV11-3 and TRBJ1-6; D unresolved. Germline-derived CDR1 and CDR2 are SGHNT and YENEEA. V dropped 1 base and J dropped 0 bases, with 13 bases sitting between them. The CDR3 has 18 residues. CDR3 in DNA: TGTGCCAGCAGCTTAGCACCTAGAGAGGGCTCCTATAATTCACCCCTCCACTTT. Protein: CASSLAPREGSYNSPLHF.

The gene calls are TRBV6-1 and TRBJ2-7; no clear D gene. The germline CDR1 and CDR2 sequences are MNHNS and SASEGT. The CDR3 loop spans 17 amino acids. Trimming took off 2 bases at V and 0 bases at J, with 17 bases between the two ends. The CDR3 sequence is CASSELLQVLPSYEQYF. CDR3 in DNA: TGTGCCAGCAGTGAACTTTTGCAGGTCCTCCCCTCCTACGAGCAGTACTTC.

This clone came up a few times. The chain combines TRBV18 with TRBJ1-6, with 9 bases identical to TRBD1. The junction had 4 bases not matched to a gene; V was cut back by 4 bases and J by 12 bases. The CDR3 has 13 amino acids. The V gene's germline CDR1 is KGHSH and CDR2 LQKENI. For the CDR3, the DNA is TGTGCCAGCTCACGGGGACAGGGTGAACCCCTCCACTTT. Translated, it gives CASSRGQGEPLHF.

The chain joins TRBV7-2 to TRBJ2-1; 12 bases are a match to TRBD2. CDR3 length equals 16 residues. In germline, CDR1 is SGHTA, CDR2 FQGNSA. V shed 0 bases and J 13 bases; nucleotides not matched to a gene: 10. The CDR3 nucleotides are TGTGCCAGCAGCTTAGCGACTAGCGGGAGCCACAAGGGTCAGTTCTTC. Amino acids: CASSLATSGSHKGQFF.

The chain is built from TRBV12-3 or TRBV12-4 and TRBJ1-2; 9 bases agree with TRBD1. This CDR3 is built from 13 residues. V lost 5 bases and J lost 8; bases outside the gene matches: 6. The CDR3 reads CASSRRDRDGYTF. CDR3 nucleotide sequence: TGTGCCAGCAGTCGCCGGGACAGGGACGGCTACACCTTC.

A few counts support this clone. The V gene is TRBV29-1, the J gene TRBJ1-2, with TRBD1 matching over 9 bases. The CDR3 loop spans 15 amino acids. Germline lookup yields CDR1 SQVTM and CDR2 ANQGSEA. Losses at the gene ends were 1 base for V and 7 bases for J; bases not matched to a gene: 10. CDR3 protein: CSVEGPRTGELGYTF. The CDR3 nucleotides are TGCAGCGTTGAAGGGCCTCGGACAGGGGAACTTGGCTACACCTTC.

The chain links TRBV19 to TRBJ1-2; D gene unclear. The ends were cut back, 1 base at V and 1 base at J, with 16 bases in the middle. The CDR3 has 17 amino acids. Germline-derived CDR1 and CDR2 are LNHDA and SQIVND (reference sequence). CDR3 sequence reads: CASSIGPERRDNYGYTF. CDR3 in DNA: TGTGCCAGTAGTATAGGCCCGGAGAGGAGAGATAACTATGGCTACACCTTC.

This clone has more than one count but fewer than ten. The chain combines TRBV3-1 (or the pseudogene TRBV3-2) with TRBJ1-3; 8 nucleotides match TRBD1. The trim removed 3 bases at V and 4 bases at J, leaving 5 bases unmatched. Germline V gene sequence: CDR1 LGHDT, CDR2 YNNKEL (reference sequence). The CDR3 is 15 residues long. The DNA of the CDR3 is TGTGCCAGCAGCCAGGACAGGGCGCTCGGAAACACCATATATTTT. This codes for CASSQDRALGNTIYF.

The chain carries TRBV23-1 and TRBJ2-1; 7 bases fit TRBD2. TRBV23-1 is an ORF; its function is uncertain. The junction had 12 bases not matched to a gene; V was cut back by 0 bases and J by 7 bases. This CDR3 comprises 17 residues. This CDR3 is CASSQSIGLLGGNEQFF. The CDR3 nucleotides read TGCGCCAGCAGTCAATCCATCGGACTCCTGGGGGGGAATGAGCAGTTCTTC.

The chain links TRBV2 to TRBJ1-2; 8 bases fit TRBD1. The germline V gene has CDR1 SNHLY and CDR2 FYNNEI. This CDR3 has 14 residues. J lost 7 bases, V lost 5 bases, and 9 bases had no gene match. The CDR3 reads CASSQQGVGSGYTF. As DNA, the CDR3 is TGTGCCAGCAGTCAACAGGGGGTAGGGAGTGGCTACACCTTC.

About this clone: Other DNA sequences within the sample encode an identical CDR3. The CDR3 is CASSPQGANYGYTF. The CDR3 DNA is TGTGCCAGCTCACCACAGGGGGCGAACTATGGCTACACCTTC. This chain joins TRBV18 and TRBJ1-2; TRBD1 agrees at 7 bases. V shed 1 base, J shed 2 bases, and the junction held 1 base outside the gene matches. Per the germline V gene, CDR1 is KGHSH and CDR2 is LQKENI. This CDR3 has 14 amino acids.

This clone has a handful of counts. The CDR3: CASSQGAGWSTDTQYF. The CDR3 DNA reads TGTGCCAGCAGCCAGGGGGCAGGGTGGAGCACAGATACGCAGTATTTT. The chain joins TRBV4-2 to TRBJ2-3, with D possibly being TRBD1 (6 bases). The CDR3 is made up of 16 amino acids. Per germline, CDR1 LGHNA and CDR2 YNFKEQ. V was shortened by 3 bases and J by 0 bases, with 13 bases between the two germline ends.

Here the CDR3 DNA reads TGTGCCAGCAGCAAAACAGGGAGCTCCTATAATTCACCCCTCCACTTT. It codes for CASSKTGSSYNSPLHF. The rearrangement uses TRBV27 and TRBJ1-6; D is perhaps TRBD1 (6 bases). This CDR3 contains 16 residues. CDR1 and CDR2 from the germline V gene are MNHEY and SMNVEV (reference sequence). V lost 6 bases and J lost 0, with 12 bases in between.

CDR3 sequence (DNA): TGCAGTGCTAGTTCCGGTAACTTCTATGGCTACACCTTC. Translation gives CSASSGNFYGYTF. The rearrangement uses TRBV20-1 and TRBJ1-2; no clear D. Trimming removed 3 bases from V and 4 bases from J, with 12 bases in between. This CDR3 contains 13 residues. Germline CDR1 reads DFQATT; CDR2 reads SNEGSKA (reference sequence).